This TCR beta chain was identified during a study of identical twins. This clonotype came up many times. Its antigen is not identified. TCRdb ran MiXCR on the 5' RACE reads and lists one entry per CDR3 protein. The table includes under 300,000 distinct CDR3 sequences, 6.5% detected once. Germline CDR1 reads SGDLS; CDR2 reads YYNGEE. The CDR3 sequence is 14 residues long. The V segment lost 6 bases and the J segment 7 bases; nucleotides outside the gene matches: 6. Findings and limits, study-wide: Models came in too low on out-of-frame TCR alpha sharing in monozygotic twins.

In addition, the sample was reused for a study of T cells expressing NK-cell markers. That investigation notes: Once again these clonotypes came out on top in the CD3+CD56-NKG2C+ fraction of a few donors.

The sample comprised CD8+ T cells sorted from blood. This receptor was taken from a woman aged 18-35 years in good health. The V and J genes are TRBV9 and TRBJ2-2; 10 bases agree with TRBD2. The CDR3 DNA follows: TGTGCCAGCACCCCTAGCGGGAGTGGCGGGGAGCTGTTTTTT. Translating gives CASTPSGSGGELFF.